A single sample gave rise to the 20 T cell receptor beta chains below, sequenced in a study of blood T cell repertoires in COVID-19. Profiling relied on immunoSEQ multiplex PCR, and the TCRdb table lists in-frame clones only, not all of them. The repertoire holds fewer than 200,000 clones, with around 86% as singletons. Material: PBMCs or T cells enriched from blood (not recorded which). Receptors originate from a woman between 40 and 55 years old in a cohort exposed to, infected with or recovered from COVID-19 (not recorded which).

The V gene is TRBV15, the J gene TRBJ1-2; D gene uncertain. Germline CDR1 LNHNV, CDR2 YYDKDF (reference sequence). The CDR3 extends over 15 amino acids. The germline V and J ends were trimmed by 0 bases and 8 bases, with 16 bases remaining between them. CDR3: CATSRDEETTRGYTF. CDR3 coding DNA: TGTGCCACCAGCAGAGATGAGGAAACGACCCGGGGCTACACCTTC.

V gene TRBV6-5 combines with J gene TRBJ1-5; D might be TRBD1 (5 bases). The CDR3 consists of 15 residues. The ends were cut back, 5 bases at V and 0 bases at J, with 11 bases in the middle. Germline V gene lookup returns CDR1 MNHEY and CDR2 SVGAGI. CDR3 amino acids: CASSPWTPSNQPQHF. The CDR3 bases are TGTGCCAGCAGTCCGTGGACACCTAGCAATCAGCCCCAGCATTTT.

This chain connects TRBV7-9 to TRBJ2-5; D is perhaps TRBD2 (6 bases). Looked up from germline, CDR1 is SEHNR and CDR2 is FQNEAQ (reference sequence). CDR3 length: 17 amino acids. Trimming shortened V by 5 bases and J by 4 bases, and 23 bases separated the two germline ends. The CDR3 DNA reads TGTGCCAGCAGCCACACCCTAGGTGGACGGCGGGGAGAGACCCAGTACTTC. The encoded protein is CASSHTLGGRRGETQYF.

V usage is TRBV13 and J usage is TRBJ1-2; a possible D gene is TRBD1 (6 bases). The V gene lost 1 base and the J gene lost 4 bases, with 16 bases spanning the gap. Per germline, CDR1 PRHDT and CDR2 FYEKMQ (reference sequence). The CDR3 length is 16 residues. In DNA form, the CDR3 reads TGTGCCAGCAGCTTAGACGGGGCCTGGGGGCTCTATGGCTACACCTTC. Its translation: CASSLDGAWGLYGYTF.

This clone turned up a few times. V and J are TRBV19 and TRBJ1-2, with D unresolved. Trimming took 5 bases from V and 8 from J, leaving 18 bases between them. CDR3 length: 14 residues. CDR1 and CDR2 from the germline V gene are LNHDA and SQIVND (reference sequence). The CDR3 nucleotides read TGTGCCAGTAGTCTCACTCTCGAGGGTTACGGCTACACCTTC. Residues: CASSLTLEGYGYTF.

The rearrangement joins TRBV10-1 to TRBJ2-1, with D perhaps matching TRBD1 (6 bases). V lost 1 base and J lost 5, with 12 bases in between. The CDR3 covers 15 residues. CDR1 and CDR2 from the germline V gene are WNHNN and SYGVQD (reference sequence). CDR3 in amino acids: CASSELLGGNNEQFF. The CDR3 nucleotides are TGCGCCAGCAGTGAGTTATTAGGGGGAAACAATGAGCAGTTCTTC.

The CDR3 coding sequence is TGTGCCAGCAGTGAAGAGGACATTCCAACTAATGAAAAACTGTTTTTT. Translation: CASSEEDIPTNEKLFF. This chain links TRBV6-1 with TRBJ1-4; D is perhaps TRBD1 (5 bases). The CDR3 extends over 16 amino acids. V was shortened by 1 base and J by 0 bases, with 9 bases between the two germline ends. CDR1 and CDR2 (germline): MNHNS, SASEGT.

This chain uses TRBV11-2 with TRBJ2-1; no firm D call. The CDR3 spans 13 residues. Germline V CDR1 and CDR2: SGHAT, FQNNGV. V lost 0 bases, J lost 7 bases, and 7 bases lay in between. CDR3 nucleotide sequence: TGTGCCAGCAGCTTAGATTCTAAAAATGAGCAGTTCTTC. Translated: CASSLDSKNEQFF.

This clone was recorded a few times. This chain uses TRBV7-8 with TRBJ1-6; 11 nucleotides agree with TRBD1. V gave up 5 bases and J gave up 4 bases; unmatched junction bases: 4. The CDR3 is 16 residues long. The V gene's germline CDR1 is SGHVS and CDR2 FQNEAQ. CDR3 in amino acids: CASSLGQGEYNSPLHF. The CDR3 region has the DNA TGTGCCAGCAGCCTGGGACAGGGGGAATATAATTCACCCCTCCACTTT.

The chain couples TRBV4-1 to TRBJ2-7, with 10 bases matching TRBD1. The CDR3 extends over 14 amino acids. V lost 4 bases to trimming and J lost 7 bases; unmatched junction nucleotides: 7. Looked up from germline, CDR1 is MGHRA and CDR2 is YSYEKL. The CDR3 DNA sequence: TGCGCCAGCAGCCCCCGGGACAGGGGACCGGAGCAGTACTTC. Its translation: CASSPRDRGPEQYF.

This sequence joins TRBV7-9 and TRBJ2-1, with 11 bases identical to TRBD1. The junction had 12 bases not matched to a gene; V was cut back by 5 bases and J by 12 bases. Germline V lookup: CDR1 SEHNR, CDR2 FQNEAQ (reference sequence). The CDR3 spans 15 residues. CDR3 bases: TGTGCCAGCAGCCCCACGTCCCGGGACAGGGGGACGCAGTTCTTC. This encodes CASSPTSRDRGTQFF.

The V call is TRBV27, the J call TRBJ1-1; D unresolved. CDR3 size: 15 residues. Per the germline V gene, CDR1 is MNHEY and CDR2 is SMNVEV (reference sequence). Trimming took off 2 bases at V and 1 base at J, with 11 bases between the two ends. The chain's CDR3 is CASSLRSRGNTEAFF. The CDR3, as DNA: TGTGCCAGCAGTTTACGGTCTCGGGGGAACACTGAAGCTTTCTTT.

This chain joins TRBV18 and TRBJ1-1; 9 bases match TRBD1. The V gene's germline CDR1 is KGHSH and CDR2 LQKENI. The CDR3 spans 16 residues. Germline trimming cut 3 bases from V and 4 bases from J; bases unmatched to any gene: 9. The CDR3 bases are TGTGCCAGCTCACCCCTGGGACAGGGAATCGCCACTGAAGCTTTCTTT. It is translated as CASSPLGQGIATEAFF.

The chain combines TRBV19 with TRBJ1-5, with D possibly being TRBD1 (6 bases). V lost 3 bases and J lost 6, with 12 bases in between. The CDR3 contains 14 residues. The V gene's germline CDR1 is LNHDA and CDR2 SQIVND (reference sequence). The CDR3 DNA follows: TGTGCCAGTAGTATCCAAACAGGGACTCAGCCCCAGCATTTT. Its protein is CASSIQTGTQPQHF.

The CDR3 here is CSVGDAGAGVRNEQFF. Written as DNA, the CDR3 is TGCAGCGTGGGCGATGCGGGGGCAGGGGTACGGAATGAGCAGTTCTTC. This sequence joins TRBV29-1 and TRBJ2-1; D possibly corresponds to TRBD2 (7 bases). V was cut by 6 bases and J by 7 bases, with 25 bases left in between. The CDR3 contains 16 residues. Germline V CDR1 and CDR2: SQVTM, ANQGSEA.

This clone was recorded only once. The chain links TRBV29-1 to TRBJ2-3, with D perhaps TRBD2 (5 bases). The V gene's germline CDR1 is SQVTM and CDR2 ANQGSEA. This CDR3 region has 13 residues. Trimming took 4 bases from V and 2 from J, leaving 10 bases between them. The CDR3, as DNA: TGCAGCGTTGTATGGAGGCTCACAGATACGCAGTATTTT. Encoded protein: CSVVWRLTDTQYF.

As regards this clone: The junction does not match germline at one end; this may be a read error. Other DNA sequences in the sample encode the same CDR3. This chain joins TRBV4-3 and TRBJ2-2, with D possibly being TRBD2 (7 bases). The germline V gene has CDR1 LGHNA and CDR2 YSLEER. The CDR3 covers 14 residues. CDR3 coding DNA: TGCGCCAGCACTACTAGGGGGGGGGACGAGGAGTTGTTTTTT. It codes for CASTTRGGDEELFF.

The V and J genes are TRBV5-1 and TRBJ2-3; no definite D call. V dropped 2 bases and J dropped 2 bases, with 9 bases sitting between them. The CDR3 extends over 14 amino acids. Germline loops: CDR1 SGHRS, CDR2 YFSETQ. The chain's CDR3 is CASSFRPNTDTQYF. The DNA of the CDR3 is TGCGCCAGCAGCTTCAGGCCAAACACAGATACGCAGTATTTT.

The chain combines TRBV7-2 with TRBJ1-4; D unresolved. This CDR3 has 15 amino acids. V dropped 1 base and J dropped 5 bases, with 11 bases sitting between them. CDR1 and CDR2 from the germline V gene are SGHTA and FQGNSA. CDR3 sequence reads: CASSLDFSSNEKLFF. For the CDR3, the DNA is TGTGCCAGCAGCTTAGATTTTTCCTCGAATGAAAAACTGTTTTTT.

This CDR3 is CASSVGGSRAKNIQYF. CDR3 in DNA: TGTGCCAGCAGCGTAGGCGGCAGCCGAGCCAAAAACATTCAGTACTTC. The chain combines TRBV9 with TRBJ2-4; D not resolved. The CDR3 runs 16 residues. The germline V and J ends were trimmed by 0 bases and 0 bases, with 10 bases remaining between them. In germline, CDR1 is SGDLS, CDR2 YYNGEE.